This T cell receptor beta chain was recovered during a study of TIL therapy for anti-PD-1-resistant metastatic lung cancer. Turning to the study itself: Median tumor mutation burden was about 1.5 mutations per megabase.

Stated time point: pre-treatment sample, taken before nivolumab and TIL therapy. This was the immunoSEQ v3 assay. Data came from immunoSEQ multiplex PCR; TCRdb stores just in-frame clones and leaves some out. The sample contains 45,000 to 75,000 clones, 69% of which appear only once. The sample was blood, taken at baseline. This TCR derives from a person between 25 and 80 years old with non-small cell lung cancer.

The CDR3 loop reads CASSFQEESKFF. DNA for the CDR3: TGCGCCAGCAGCTTCCAAGAGGAGTCAAAGTTCTTC. The chain uses TRBV5-1 and TRBJ2-1; D is unresolved. Trimming removed 2 bases at V and 14 bases at J, with 14 bases between. Germline CDR1 reads SGHRS; CDR2 reads YFSETQ. The length of the CDR3 is 12 residues.